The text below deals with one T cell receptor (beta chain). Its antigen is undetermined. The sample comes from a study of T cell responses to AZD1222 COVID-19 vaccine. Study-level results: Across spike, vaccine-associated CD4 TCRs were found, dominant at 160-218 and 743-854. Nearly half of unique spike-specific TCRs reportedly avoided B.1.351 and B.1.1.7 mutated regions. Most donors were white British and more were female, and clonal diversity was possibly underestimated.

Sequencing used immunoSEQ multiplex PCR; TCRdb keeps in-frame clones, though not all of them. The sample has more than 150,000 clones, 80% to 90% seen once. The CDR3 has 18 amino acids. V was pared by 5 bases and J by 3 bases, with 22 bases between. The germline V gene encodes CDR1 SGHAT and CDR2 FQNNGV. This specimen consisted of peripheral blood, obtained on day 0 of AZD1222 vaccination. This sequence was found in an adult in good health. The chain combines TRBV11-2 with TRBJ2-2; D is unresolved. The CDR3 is CASSRKDARSVYTGELFF. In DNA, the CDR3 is TGTGCCAGCAGCAGAAAAGATGCAAGGTCGGTTTACACCGGGGAGCTGTTTTTT.